The 23 T cell receptor beta chains below come from one sample, sequenced in a study of shared clonotypes between healthy human individuals. CD45RO-negative, CCR7-positively selected cells formed the naive CD8 fraction, excluding terminally differentiated effector memory CD45RA+ cells. The protocol was immunoSEQ multiplex PCR, while the TCRdb copy is restricted to in-frame clones and leaves out a portion. The sample holds 1.5 million to 2.5 million clones, roughly 95% seen once. The sequencing input was naive CD8+ T cells sorted from blood. These receptors were collected from a man between 18 and 29 years old in good health.

This clone has a single count. The chain couples TRBV7-9 to TRBJ2-1, with D perhaps matching TRBD2 (5 bases). Germline V gene lookup returns CDR1 SEHNR and CDR2 FQNEAQ (reference sequence). V was shortened by 1 base and J by 8 bases, with 9 bases between the two germline ends. CDR3 length equals 13 residues. CDR3 sequence (DNA): TGTGCCAGCAGCTTAGTTGCGGGTTATGAGCAGTTCTTC. Translated, it gives CASSLVAGYEQFF.

This sequence joins TRBV29-1 and TRBJ2-7; 10 positions agree with TRBD2. Germline V CDR1 and CDR2: SQVTM, ANQGSEA. V trimming: 6 bases; J trimming: 4 bases; junction bases outside the gene matches: 9. This CDR3 contains 14 residues. CDR3 nucleotide sequence: TGCAGCGTGGTACCTAGCGGGAGAGGGTACGAGCAGTACTTC. Its translation is CSVVPSGRGYEQYF.

The chain combines TRBV6-5 with TRBJ1-5, with 7 positions matching TRBD1. The CDR3 is 15 residues long. CDR1 MNHEY and CDR2 SVGAGI come from the germline V gene. The ends lost 5 bases at V and 0 bases at J; junction bases unmatched: 4. The CDR3 coding sequence is TGTGCCAGCAGTCAGGGGGGATATAGCAATCAGCCCCAGCATTTT. This translates into CASSQGGYSNQPQHF.

The CDR3 coding sequence is TGCGCCAGCAGCCAGGTCTCCGGGACGAAAGAGACCCAGTACTTC. Its protein is CASSQVSGTKETQYF. This chain links TRBV4-1 with TRBJ2-5, with D perhaps being TRBD1 or TRBD2 (5 bases each). The CDR3 extends over 15 amino acids. Trimming cost V 3 bases and J 3 bases, with 14 bases left between them. Germline CDR1 reads MGHRA; CDR2 reads YSYEKL.

The chain links TRBV5-6 to TRBJ1-1; 7 nucleotides agree with TRBD1. Germline assignment: CDR1 SGHDT and CDR2 YYEEEE. V trimming: 0 bases; J trimming: 3 bases; junction bases outside the gene matches: 11. CDR3 size: 17 residues. This chain's CDR3 is CASSLAFRGQHYTEAFF. The CDR3 coding sequence is TGTGCCAGCAGCTTGGCGTTCCGGGGACAGCACTACACTGAAGCTTTCTTT.

The chain uses TRBV29-1 and TRBJ2-7; TRBD1 might be the D (6 bases). The CDR3 runs 13 residues. Trimming left V 0 bases short and J 5 bases short, with 11 bases between. The V gene's germline CDR1 is SQVTM and CDR2 ANQGSEA. Here the CDR3 reads CSVEEQGVDEQYF. CDR3 bases: TGCAGCGTTGAAGAACAGGGAGTGGACGAGCAGTACTTC.

Details on this clone: Other DNA sequences in this sample translate to the same CDR3. The rearrangement joins TRBV6-1 to TRBJ2-7, with 10 bases fitting TRBD1. The germline V gene encodes CDR1 MNHNS and CDR2 SASEGT. The V gene end was trimmed by 8 bases and the J gene end by 5 bases; junction bases not matched to a gene: 3. The CDR3 covers 12 residues. CDR3 in amino acids: CASSGTGDEQYF. CDR3 sequence (DNA): TGTGCCAGCTCCGGGACAGGGGACGAGCAGTACTTC.

V usage is TRBV7-8 and J usage is TRBJ1-1; 10 positions agree with TRBD1. V lost 6 bases, J lost 0 bases, and 19 bases stayed unmatched. The CDR3 length is 20 residues. Germline CDR1 and CDR2: SGHVS and FQNEAQ. The CDR3 loop reads CASSLTVWGTGERMNTEAFF. The CDR3 coding sequence is TGTGCCAGCAGTCTTACCGTTTGGGGGACAGGGGAACGGATGAACACTGAAGCTTTCTTT. Full variable domain (remainder filled in from reference TRBV7-8 and TRBJ1-1): GAGVSQSPRYKVAKRGQDVALRCDPISGHVSLFWYQQALGQGPEFLTYFQNEAQLDKSGLPSDRFFAERPEGSVSTLKIQRTQQEDSAVYLCASSLTVWGTGERMNTEAFFGQGTRLTVV.

This chain links TRBV4-2 with TRBJ1-1; TRBD1 aligns across 9 bases. Losses at the gene ends were 2 bases for V and 7 bases for J; bases not matched to a gene: 5. This CDR3 spans 14 amino acids. Germline values: CDR1 LGHNA, CDR2 YNFKEQ. CDR3 nucleotides: TGTGCCAGCAGCCAACCCGGGACAGGGTATGAAGCTTTCTTT. Residues: CASSQPGTGYEAFF.

V usage is TRBV27 and J usage is TRBJ1-2; 12 nucleotides match TRBD1. From germline, CDR1 is MNHEY and CDR2 SMNVEV (reference sequence). CDR3 length equals 16 residues. The J segment lost 4 bases and the V segment lost 5 bases, leaving 8 bases of the junction unmatched. CDR3 bases: TGTGCCAGCAGTCGGGACAGGGGGCGCGAGGCCTATGGCTACACCTTC. Translation gives CASSRDRGREAYGYTF.

The chain has TRBV2 and TRBJ2-7; maybe TRBD2 (5 bases). V dropped 4 bases and J dropped 5 bases, with 12 bases sitting between them. Germline V gene data show CDR1 as SNHLY and CDR2 as FYNNEI. The CDR3 has 13 amino acids. The CDR3 DNA reads as TGTGCCAGCAGTGCGGACTCTTTCCACGAGCAGTACTTC. The encoded protein is CASSADSFHEQYF.

The V and J genes are TRBV7-2 and TRBJ2-1, with D tentatively TRBD2 (6 bases). CDR1 SGHTA and CDR2 FQGNSA come from the germline V gene. The ends were cut back, 6 bases at V and 4 bases at J, with 16 bases in the middle. The length of the CDR3 is 15 residues. The CDR3 here is CASSKVGGTYNEQFF. CDR3 nucleotide sequence: TGTGCCAGCAGTAAAGTGGGCGGGACTTACAATGAGCAGTTCTTC.

Comments on this clone: The sample holds other DNA sequences that translate to the same CDR3. The V call is TRBV30, the J call TRBJ2-7, with D unresolved. Between the trimmed V and J ends, which lost 0 bases and 0 bases, there was a span of 6 bases. CDR3 length: 13 residues. Per the germline V gene, CDR1 is GTSNPN and CDR2 is SVGIG (reference sequence). The CDR3 region is CAWSVGSSYEQYF. The CDR3 DNA follows: TGTGCCTGGAGTGTGGGTAGCTCCTACGAGCAGTACTTC.

The chain carries TRBV4-3 and TRBJ2-1; 9 bases agree with TRBD2. V dropped 2 bases and J dropped 6; count of bases not matched to a gene: 5. Looked up from germline, CDR1 is LGHNA and CDR2 is YSLEER. The CDR3 length is 15 residues. The CDR3 loop reads CASSQLAGAGNEQFF. The CDR3, as DNA: TGCGCCAGCAGCCAATTAGCGGGAGCAGGCAATGAGCAGTTCTTC.

This chain joins TRBV19 and TRBJ1-5, with D perhaps TRBD1 (6 bases). This CDR3 comprises 14 residues. From germline, CDR1 is LNHDA and CDR2 SQIVND (reference sequence). Trimming removed 3 bases at V and 5 bases at J, with 11 bases between. The CDR3 nucleotides are TGTGCCAGTAGTATGGTACAGGGAGATCAGCCCCAGCATTTT. Its translation: CASSMVQGDQPQHF.

This chain joins TRBV10-1 and TRBJ1-1; D unclear. V was trimmed by 2 bases and J by 4 bases, leaving 8 bases between them. There are 13 residues in the CDR3. Germline V CDR1 and CDR2: WNHNN, SYGVQD (reference sequence). The CDR3 nucleotides are TGCGCCAGCAGTGAGGGGGAAGTCACTGAAGCTTTCTTT. This codes for CASSEGEVTEAFF.

The CDR3: CAIKVGVTQPQHF. CDR3 coding DNA: TGTGCCATCAAAGTTGGGGTTACTCAGCCCCAGCATTTT. This chain joins TRBV10-3 and TRBJ1-5; no clear D. CDR3 size: 13 residues. V lost 7 bases to trimming and J lost 6 bases, with 13 bases between them. Per germline, CDR1 ENHRY and CDR2 SYGVKD.

This chain joins TRBV9 and TRBJ2-2; maybe TRBD2 (7 bases). V lost 0 bases and J 5 bases, leaving 14 bases between the germline ends. The V gene's germline CDR1 is SGDLS and CDR2 YYNGEE. CDR3 size: 16 residues. CDR3 sequence (DNA): TGTGCCAGCAGCGTAGGGGCGGGGGCCGCGACCGGGGAGCTGTTTTTT. Its translation is CASSVGAGAATGELFF.

With respect to this clone: The sample holds other DNA sequences that translate to the same CDR3. The J gene is TRBJ2-3, the V gene TRBV30; D tentatively reads TRBD1 or TRBD2 (6 bases each). The V end was cut by 0 bases, the J end by 1 base, with 11 bases between. Germline values: CDR1 GTSNPN, CDR2 SVGIG (reference sequence). The CDR3 is 15 residues long. In DNA, the CDR3 is TGTGCCTGGAGTGTCGGGGGCGCGGGCACAGATACGCAGTATTTT. Its translation is CAWSVGGAGTDTQYF.

The J gene is TRBJ1-1, the V gene TRBV5-4; no clear D. The CDR3 is 12 amino acids. Trimming took 1 base from V and 11 from J, leaving 12 bases between them. Germline assignment: CDR1 SGHNT and CDR2 YYREEE (reference sequence). CDR3: CASSLTGQEAFF. In nucleotides, the CDR3 is TGTGCCAGCAGCTTGACCGGGCAAGAGGCTTTCTTT.

The chain couples TRBV2 to TRBJ2-7; TRBD2 matches 7 bases. The CDR3 is 15 amino acids. V lost 6 bases, J lost 2 bases, and 10 bases stayed unmatched. Per the germline V gene, CDR1 is SNHLY and CDR2 is FYNNEI. The chain's CDR3 is CASREGGSEAYEQYF. The CDR3 nucleotides read TGTGCCAGCAGGGAGGGAGGGTCAGAGGCCTACGAGCAGTACTTC.

V gene TRBV28 combines with J gene TRBJ2-4, with D unclear. The CDR3 is made up of 16 amino acids. Trimming removed 7 bases at V and 3 bases at J, with 19 bases between. Germline CDR1 reads MDHEN; CDR2 reads SYDVKM. CDR3 residues: CASTSPMGNGKNIQYF. CDR3 DNA: TGTGCCAGCACCTCCCCTATGGGGAACGGCAAAAACATTCAGTACTTC.

V is TRBV19 and J is TRBJ2-2, with a possible D match to TRBD2 (6 bases). There are 13 residues in the CDR3. Germline values: CDR1 LNHDA, CDR2 SQIVND (reference sequence). V was shortened by 10 bases and J by 5 bases, with 14 bases between the two germline ends. The CDR3: CATLRAGTGELFF. The CDR3 DNA sequence: TGTGCCACCCTCCGTGCGGGAACCGGGGAGCTGTTTTTT.